A selection of T cell receptor beta chains follows, all from one sample in a study of response to subunit inactivated influenza vaccine. TCRdb ran MiXCR on the RT-PCR reads and lists one entry per CDR3 protein. The table lists some 500,000 distinct CDR3 sequences, 16% of them singletons. The sequencing used CD4+ T cells sorted from PBMCs, collected roughly 24 months after vaccination. These receptors originate from a man in his fifties or sixties who received an inactivated influenza vaccine. Each CDR3 is given with its conserved first and last residue. D genes are given only for firm matches. Not every row has a clone size; where given, it reads once, few, many or a size class.

j_gene	d_gene	v_gene	len	abundance	CDR3aa	CDR3nt
TRBJ1-2	TRBD1	TRBV29-1	16	.	CSVARRPDRGYYGYTF	TGCAGCGTTGCCCGGAGGCCGGACAGGGGGTACTATGGCTACACCTTC
TRBJ1-2	TRBD1	TRBV6-6	13	.	CASSSDRDGGYTF	TGTGCCAGCAGTTCCGACAGGGACGGCGGCTACACCTTC
TRBJ2-3	TRBD2	TRBV20-1	18	few	CSARDLAGGPQRTDTQYF	TGCAGTGCTAGAGATCTAGCGGGGGGGCCGCAACGTACAGATACGCAGTATTTT
TRBJ1-1	.	TRBV7-2	14	few	CASSLGRPTTEAFF	TGTGCCAGCAGCCTGGGACGTCCGACCACTGAAGCTTTCTTT
TRBJ1-6	.	TRBV4-3	17	.	CASSQESGQNYNSPLHF	TGCGCCAGCAGCCAAGAATCTGGACAGAATTATAATTCACCCCTCCACTTT
TRBJ2-7	TRBD2	TRBV29-1	13	many	CSVVGAGETGQYF	TGCAGCGTTGTAGGGGCGGGAGAGACTGGGCAGTACTTC
TRBJ2-4	.	TRBV4-3	16	few	CASSQDWGLAKNIQYF	TGCGCCAGCAGCCAAGATTGGGGGTTAGCCAAAAACATTCAGTACTTC
TRBJ2-3	.	TRBV5-1	13	few	CASSSGVGDTQYF	TGCGCCAGCAGCTCAGGGGTTGGAGATACGCAGTATTTT
TRBJ1-3	.	TRBV27	15	.	CASSSKGHAGNTIYF	TGTGCCAGCAGTTCCAAGGGGCATGCTGGAAACACCATATATTTT
TRBJ1-2	.	TRBV9	13	few	CASSVRSSYGYTF	TGTGCCAGCAGCGTTCGATCTAGCTATGGCTACACCTTC
TRBJ1-1	TRBD1	TRBV6-1	14	few	CASRRTGKPFEAFF	TGTGCCAGCAGACGGACAGGGAAGCCATTTGAAGCTTTCTTT
TRBJ1-1	.	TRBV6-2/TRBV6-3	16	.	CASSPGDGRLGTEAFF	TGTGCCAGCAGTCCCGGGGACGGACGCCTTGGGACTGAAGCTTTCTTT
TRBJ1-3	.	TRBV20-1	15	many	CSATPGALSGNTIYF	TGCAGTGCCACCCCGGGGGCCCTCTCTGGAAACACCATATATTTT
TRBJ2-7	TRBD2	TRBV28	12	.	CASQREFYEQYF	TGTGCCAGTCAGCGGGAGTTCTACGAGCAGTACTTC
TRBJ2-3	.	TRBV10-2	15	many	CASSREGGKLEAQYF	TGCGCCAGCTCCAGGGAGGGGGGTAAACTGGAGGCGCAGTATTTT
TRBJ2-2	TRBD1	TRBV2	15	.	CASTGQGLNTGELFF	TGTGCCAGCACCGGACAGGGCCTCAACACCGGGGAGCTGTTTTTT
TRBJ1-1	TRBD1	TRBV11-2	15	few	CASSPVGGGGSEAFF	TGTGCCAGCAGCCCAGTTGGGGGAGGGGGCTCTGAAGCTTTCTTT
TRBJ1-5	TRBD1	TRBV15	14	many	CATELDRGKQPQHF	TGTGCCACGGAGTTGGACAGGGGGAAGCAGCCCCAGCATTTT
TRBJ2-1	.	TRBV5-1	15	.	CASSLGQVSYNEQFF	TGCGCCAGCAGCTTGGGGCAGGTCTCCTACAATGAGCAGTTCTTC
TRBJ1-1	TRBD1	TRBV24-1	17	.	CATSAGDRGRKNTEAFF	TGTGCCACCAGTGCCGGGGACAGGGGGCGAAAGAACACTGAAGCTTTCTTT
TRBJ2-1	.	TRBV28	12	.	CASSHGRYEQFF	TGTGCCAGCAGTCACGGCCGGTACGAGCAGTTCTTC
TRBJ2-7	TRBD2	TRBV10-2	14	.	CASSLQAGAYEQYF	TGCGCCAGCAGCCTCCAAGCGGGAGCCTACGAGCAGTACTTC
TRBJ2-2	.	TRBV7-9	14	.	CASSLGASNGELFF	TGTGCCAGCAGCTTAGGTGCAAGTAACGGGGAGCTGTTTTTT
TRBJ2-4	.	TRBV6-5	12	many	CASSYDSGIQYF	TGTGCCAGCAGTTACGACAGCGGCATTCAGTACTTC
TRBJ2-1	TRBD2	TRBV29-1	12	.	CSVVRLADEQFF	TGCAGCGTTGTCCGACTAGCGGATGAGCAGTTCTTC
TRBJ2-2	.	TRBV3-1	18	few	CASSQGRPRTARVGELFF	TGTGCCAGCAGCCAAGGAAGACCTAGGACAGCTAGGGTAGGGGAGCTGTTTTTT
TRBJ1-1	.	TRBV5-1	13	.	CASSLGVAAEAFF	TGCGCCAGCAGCTTAGGGGTGGCGGCTGAAGCTTTCTTT
TRBJ2-3	TRBD2	TRBV11-1	14	.	CASSTAGGPDTQYF	TGTGCCAGCAGCACAGCGGGAGGGCCAGATACGCAGTATTTT